This entry lists 30 T cell receptor beta chains sequenced from one sample in a study of OX40 agonist ivuxolimab in advanced cancers. The data were produced by immunoSEQ multiplex PCR, yet TCRdb's version contains in-frame clones alone and is incomplete. The sample has 80,000 to 100,000 clones; around 85% are singletons. The sample here was CD4+ or CD8+ T cells sorted from blood, taken in a trial of the OX40 agonist ivuxolimab. The receptors come from an adult with an advanced solid tumor such as melanoma, head and neck, liver or kidney cancer.

The CDR3, as DNA: TGCGCCAGCAGCAATCTAGCGACCCTTGCGACAGATACGCAGTATTTT. The encoded protein is CASSNLATLATDTQYF. The rearrangement links TRBV5-1 to TRBJ2-3; possible D gene TRBD2, 6 bases. Germline V gene data show CDR1 as SGHRS and CDR2 as YFSETQ. V was shortened by 4 bases and J by 3 bases, with 18 bases between the two germline ends. The CDR3 contains 16 residues.

The chain couples TRBV18 to TRBJ1-5, with a tentative D call TRBD1 (5 bases). The germline gives CDR1 KGHSH, CDR2 LQKENI. The CDR3 contains 15 residues. The ends were cut back, 5 bases at V and 4 bases at J, with 15 bases in the middle. The chain's CDR3 is CASSAGAEVNQPQHF. The CDR3 nucleotides are TGTGCCAGCTCAGCCGGGGCGGAAGTTAATCAGCCCCAGCATTTT.

CDR3 amino acids: CASEGTVGNTIYF. CDR3 bases: TGTGCCTCCGAAGGGACAGTTGGAAACACCATATATTTT. The chain carries TRBV30 and TRBJ1-3, with 7 bases fitting TRBD1. Trimming cost V 7 bases and J 3 bases; bases outside gene matches: 6. The CDR3 covers 13 residues. Germline V lookup: CDR1 GTSNPN, CDR2 SVGIG (reference sequence). The full variable domain, rest sourced from reference TRBV30 and TRBJ1-3, is SQTIHQWPATLVQPVGSPLSLECTVEGTSNPNLYWYRQAAGRGLQLLFYSVGIGQISSEVPQNLSASRPQDRQFILSSKKLLLSDSGFYLCASEGTVGNTIYFGEGSWLTVV.

This chain joins TRBV29-1 and TRBJ2-7; D is uncertain. The germline V and J ends were trimmed by 4 bases and 0 bases, with 7 bases remaining between them. This CDR3 has 12 amino acids. CDR1 and CDR2 (germline): SQVTM, ANQGSEA. CDR3 region: CSVADSSYEQYF. The CDR3 coding sequence is TGCAGCGTTGCAGATTCCTCCTACGAGCAGTACTTC.

V gene TRBV10-3 combines with J gene TRBJ2-1, with D possibly TRBD2 on 6 matching bases. The germline V gene has CDR1 ENHRY and CDR2 SYGVKD. There are 15 residues in the CDR3. V was trimmed by 6 bases and J by 0 bases, leaving 12 bases between them. The CDR3 here is CAIRDREDSYNEQFF. CDR3 DNA sequence: TGTGCCATCAGAGATAGGGAGGACTCCTACAATGAGCAGTTCTTC.

The J gene is TRBJ2-5, the V gene TRBV5-1, with D possibly being TRBD1 (6 bases). Germline V gene lookup returns CDR1 SGHRS and CDR2 YFSETQ. CDR3 length: 12 residues. The V end lost 10 bases, the J end lost 3 bases, and 13 bases lay between the germline ends. CDR3 nucleotide sequence: TGCGCCTCCCGGGACACGGAAGAGACCCAGTACTTC. This sequence encodes CASRDTEETQYF.

This chain connects TRBV19 to TRBJ1-2; D unresolved. V lost 8 bases, J lost 2 bases, and 6 bases lay in between. CDR1 LNHDA and CDR2 SQIVND come from the germline V gene (reference sequence). The CDR3 contains 11 residues. CDR3 nucleotides: TGTGCCAGTCGGGGAAACTATGGCTACACCTTC. Translating it yields CASRGNYGYTF.

The gene calls are TRBV6-5 and TRBJ2-1; 8 bases agree with TRBD1. The V segment lost 4 bases and the J segment 4 bases; nucleotides outside the gene matches: 9. The CDR3 sequence is 16 residues long. Germline V lookup: CDR1 MNHEY, CDR2 SVGAGI. The CDR3 is CASSSPKTGVYNEQFF. DNA for the CDR3: TGTGCCAGCAGTTCGCCAAAGACAGGGGTGTACAATGAGCAGTTCTTC.

The J gene is TRBJ2-1, the V gene TRBV25-1, with D unresolved. This CDR3 contains 13 residues. Deletions cut 9 bases from V and 8 bases from J, with 17 bases between. Germline loops: CDR1 MGHDK, CDR2 SYGVNS. The CDR3 DNA is TGTGCCAGTTCCCCCAGACAAGACTATGAGCAGTTCTTC. It specifies CASSPRQDYEQFF.

The V and J genes are TRBV5-1 and TRBJ2-1; D gene ambiguous. The CDR3 length is 17 residues. Germline V gene lookup returns CDR1 SGHRS and CDR2 YFSETQ. Between the trimmed V and J ends, which lost 0 bases and 2 bases, there was a span of 15 bases. The CDR3 spells CASSLGLRTATYNEQFF. The CDR3 DNA reads as TGCGCCAGCAGCTTGGGTTTGAGGACCGCCACCTACAATGAGCAGTTCTTC.

The rearrangement joins TRBV30 to TRBJ2-1; TRBD2 agrees at 11 bases. CDR1 and CDR2 from the germline V gene are GTSNPN and SVGIG (reference sequence). V shed 4 bases, J shed 5 bases, and the junction held 4 bases outside the gene matches. The CDR3 covers 14 residues. CDR3 nucleotide sequence: TGTGCCTGGAACCGGGGACTAGCGGACAATGAGCAGTTCTTC. Encoded protein: CAWNRGLADNEQFF.

V gene TRBV7-8 combines with J gene TRBJ2-5; D not certain. The CDR3 covers 12 residues. CDR1 and CDR2 from the germline V gene are SGHVS and FQNEAQ. The V end was cut by 5 bases, the J end by 4 bases, with 8 bases between. The CDR3 DNA follows: TGTGCCAGCAGCACCCGACCAGAGACCCAGTACTTC. It codes for CASSTRPETQYF.

This sequence joins TRBV4-3 and TRBJ2-7, with 8 bases lining up with TRBD2. The CDR3 is 15 residues long. V lost 0 bases, J lost 5 bases, and 6 bases stayed unmatched. Germline CDR1 LGHNA, CDR2 YSLEER. The DNA of the CDR3 is TGCGCCAGCAGCCAAGATCTCGGGACTAGTAACGAGCAGTACTTC. Protein sequence: CASSQDLGTSNEQYF.

This clone was observed a handful of times. The chain employs TRBV13 and TRBJ1-5, with TRBD1 as a possible D gene (5 bases). CDR1 is PRHDT and CDR2 is FYEKMQ in the germline V gene (reference sequence). This CDR3 comprises 16 residues. Trimming took 4 bases from V and 7 from J, leaving 20 bases between them. The CDR3: CASSYGAQGRGQPQHF. CDR3 nucleotide sequence: TGTGCCAGCAGCTACGGAGCTCAGGGACGGGGACAGCCCCAGCATTTT.

CDR3 DNA: TGTGCCAGCAGCAAAGGCATAGCGGGGGCCCTCTTTGAGCAGTTCTTC. It yields the protein CASSKGIAGALFEQFF. The chain carries TRBV21-1 and TRBJ2-1; TRBD2, as called in the table, went unchecked against the DNA. TRBV21-1 corresponds to a pseudogene. The CDR3 is 16 residues long.

This chain joins TRBV30 and TRBJ2-1; D ambiguous. Germline CDR1 reads GTSNPN; CDR2 reads SVGIG (reference sequence). The CDR3 runs to 13 residues. Trimming took off 2 bases at V and 6 bases at J, with 11 bases between the two ends. CDR3 region: CAWSHRLANEQFF. The CDR3 coding sequence is TGTGCCTGGAGTCACCGCCTTGCCAATGAGCAGTTCTTC.

The chain has TRBV9 and TRBJ2-2; 9 bases align to TRBD1. The ends lost 3 bases at V and 4 bases at J; junction bases unmatched: 4. The CDR3 extends over 15 amino acids. The germline CDR1 and CDR2 sequences are SGDLS and YYNGEE. Here the CDR3 DNA reads TGTGCCAGCAGCGGGCGACAGGGGGGCACCGGGGAGCTGTTTTTT. Protein: CASSGRQGGTGELFF.

CDR3 in amino acids: CASGRARDTEAFF. In DNA form, the CDR3 reads TGTGCCAGCGGACGGGCACGAGACACTGAAGCTTTCTTT. The chain joins TRBV5-4 to TRBJ1-1; D gene unclear. This CDR3 region has 13 residues. V lost 7 bases, J lost 3 bases, and 13 bases lay in between. Germline V gene lookup returns CDR1 SGHNT and CDR2 YYREEE (reference sequence).

The DNA for the CDR3 is TGTGCCAGCAGCTCCTGGGGGGTAGCTAACTATGGCTACACCTTC. Amino acid sequence: CASSSWGVANYGYTF. V gene TRBV7-9 combines with J gene TRBJ1-2, with D perhaps TRBD1 (5 bases). This CDR3 has 15 amino acids. Deletions cut 4 bases from V and 0 bases from J, with 12 bases between. The germline gives CDR1 SEHNR, CDR2 FQNEAQ (reference sequence).

CDR3 sequence: CASSIRPGEQYF. As DNA, the CDR3 is TGTGCCAGCAGTATCCGGCCTGGGGAGCAGTACTTC. The genes are TRBV6-1 and TRBJ2-7; no firm D call. This CDR3 contains 12 residues. The V gene's germline CDR1 is MNHNS and CDR2 SASEGT. Trimming left V 5 bases short and J 7 bases short, with 12 bases between.

As to this clone: The junction shows a germline mismatch at one end, possibly a read error. J is TRBJ2-5 and V is TRBV7-7; tentative D call: TRBD1 (5 bases). CDR3 length: 14 amino acids. Germline assignment: CDR1 SSHAT and CDR2 FNYEAQ (reference sequence). For the CDR3, the DNA is TGTGCTAGCAGCTTAGCAGGGTACCAAGAGACCCAGTACTTC. Protein product: CASSLAGYQETQYF.

The chain carries TRBV11-3 and TRBJ1-1, with D unresolved. The CDR3 runs to 13 residues. Germline CDR1 and CDR2: SGHNT and YENEEA. Trimming took 6 bases from V and 3 from J, leaving 11 bases between them. The CDR3 DNA reads TGTGCCAGCAGTCGCCGTGAGGACACTGAAGCTTTCTTT. Translating gives CASSRREDTEAFF.

Notes on this clone: One end of the junction is discordant with germline, which a read error may explain. The chain uses TRBV20-1 and TRBJ2-7; D is undetermined. CDR1 is DFQATT, CDR2 SNEGSKA, per germline (reference sequence). The CDR3 runs to 11 residues. CDR3 sequence (DNA): TGCAGTGCGAGAGTGGACTACGAGCAGTACTTC. Translating it yields CSARVDYEQYF.

This chain connects TRBV7-2 to TRBJ1-2, with TRBD1 as a possible D gene (6 bases). The CDR3 covers 16 residues. Deletions cut 1 base from V and 4 bases from J, with 16 bases between. Germline CDR1 SGHTA, CDR2 FQGNSA. This CDR3 is CASSLGRQEGSYGYTF. The CDR3 DNA follows: TGTGCCAGCAGCTTAGGGAGACAGGAGGGGTCCTATGGCTACACCTTC.

In this sample, this clone turned up a few times. The rearrangement joins TRBV7-3 to TRBJ2-5, with 9 bases identical to TRBD2. This CDR3 is built from 14 residues. J gave up 4 bases and V 5 bases, and 5 bases lay outside the gene matches. CDR1 SGHTA and CDR2 FQGTGA come from the germline V gene. The chain's CDR3 is CASSRGGAAETQYF. Written as DNA, the CDR3 is TGTGCCAGCAGCCGCGGGGGGGCCGCAGAGACCCAGTACTTC.

The chain joins TRBV6-5 to TRBJ1-2; D gene uncertain. Germline CDR1 reads MNHEY; CDR2 reads SVGAGI. Trimming cost V 2 bases and J 3 bases, with 13 bases left between them. The CDR3 sequence is 15 residues long. The CDR3 is CASSYARTYYYGYTF. The CDR3 DNA follows: TGTGCCAGCAGTTACGCCCGGACCTACTACTATGGCTACACCTTC.

J is TRBJ2-4 and V is TRBV9; possibly TRBD1 for D (6 bases). This CDR3 has 13 residues. V was pared by 4 bases and J by 3 bases, with 8 bases between. CDR1 is SGDLS and CDR2 is YYNGEE in the germline V gene. As DNA, the CDR3 is TGTGCCAGCAGCCAAGGGGGCAAAAACATTCAGTACTTC. Its translation: CASSQGGKNIQYF.

V usage is TRBV9 and J usage is TRBJ2-6, with D uncertain. Trimming removed 3 bases at V and 8 bases at J, with 6 bases between. The CDR3 length is 12 residues. The germline gives CDR1 SGDLS, CDR2 YYNGEE. CDR3 sequence: CASSARPNVLTF. Written as DNA, the CDR3 is TGTGCCAGCAGCGCACGCCCCAACGTCCTGACTTTC.

This clone was observed once. The CDR3 DNA reads as TGTGCCAGCTCCCCGGGACAGGCGCAAGAGACCCAGTACTTC. Amino acids: CASSPGQAQETQYF. V usage is TRBV18 and J usage is TRBJ2-5; the match to TRBD1 covers 8 bases. Germline V gives CDR1 KGHSH, CDR2 LQKENI. V was clipped by 6 bases and J by 2 bases; unmatched bases: 5. The CDR3 has 14 amino acids.

In its sample, this clone was seen once. The CDR3 loop is CASSLPTSSYNEQFF. In DNA form, the CDR3 reads TGTGCCAGCAGTTTACCGACTAGCAGCTACAATGAGCAGTTCTTC. The chain recombines TRBV27 with TRBJ2-1, with TRBD2 identical over 7 bases. The CDR3 length is 15 residues. Germline CDR1 reads MNHEY; CDR2 reads SMNVEV (reference sequence). J gave up 3 bases and V 2 bases, and 4 bases lay outside the gene matches.